Included here is one TCR beta chain sequence, with context. PCR was performed a second time for about 7 to 12 cycles using a sample-barcoded 5' primer and a J-beta primer mix. The yield of each sample was at least 2.5 million CDR3-containing paired-end reads. In TCRdb, the 5' RACE reads were re-called with MiXCR into one record per CDR3 protein. The sample consists of some 1,000,000 distinct CDR3 sequences, less than 25% of them appearing once. This record comes from a study of blood T cells in healthy people across ages. The CDR3 runs to 16 residues. V shed 7 bases, J shed 5 bases, and the junction held 12 bases outside the gene matches. These sequences were also reported in another study, on T cells of mothers and their children.

The sequenced sample consisted of blood. This rearrangement joins TRBV12-3 or TRBV12-4 to TRBJ2-5; TRBD1 matches at 11 bases. The clonotype originates from a girl aged 2 to 10 in good health. CDR3 in amino acids: CASTLGDRGRWETQYF. CDR3 DNA sequence: TGTGCCAGCACCCTTGGGGACAGGGGGAGGTGGGAGACCCAGTACTTC.